This section outlines one T cell receptor (beta chain) sequence together with its context. In its sample, this clonotype was seen many times. The antigen it binds to is not known. No clone much larger than this one lies a single base away; base qualities are absent. This sample was included in a study of regulatory T cells in long-lasting Graves disease (dated by TCRdb to the early 2020s). Describing the broader study: Patients with newly diagnosed Graves' disease had been on antithyroid drugs for under 3 months. Patients with persistent Graves' disease were compared with patients with newly diagnosed Graves' disease using TCR sequencing and RNA sequencing of peripheral blood. The study took place in China and was registered as a clinical trial. A total of about 35 samples underwent TCR sequencing, from 13 patients with persistent Graves' disease and approximately 20 patients with newly diagnosed Graves' disease.

The protocol used for the library was multiplex PCR. The instrument was an Illumina HiSeq 4000. CDR3 regions were amplified by Arm-PCR with iRepertoire HTBI primers to construct TCR beta libraries. PCR products were gel purified before sequencing. On the study's bioinformatics: Gene usage analysis of CDR3 amino acid clonotypes relied on the roughly 60 TRBV and around 14 TRBJ segments identified across samples. Filtered high-quality paired reads were merged into contigs using COPE and FqMerger. Contigs were aligned with BLAST to IMGT TRBV, TRBD and TRBJ reference genes, and CDR3 was defined per IMGT. Any clonotype with a frequency above 0.1% was classified as a highly expanded clone. Shannon entropy was used to measure repertoire diversity, and the Gini coefficient was used to measure V-J evenness. Clonotypes shared by more than one individual were considered public. In TCRdb, the public reads were trimmed at Q25 with fastp and aligned with MiXCR, with productive beta chains retained. CDR3 protein sequences are deduplicated, and each keeps its most common genes and DNA. The V and J calls here are based on TCRdb, not the publication. This sample is represented by around 400,000 distinct CDR3 sequences; about 15% of them were singletons. About 8.3% of the sample is taken by the ten largest.

V is pared back by 6 bases and J by 3 bases, with 11 bases lying between the germline termini. The germline V gene (reference sequence) sets CDR1 to MNHEY and CDR2 to SMNVEV. Spanning cysteine to phenylalanine, the CDR3 consists of 13 amino acids. Just the 39-base CDR3 DNA is kept, in frame starting at base 1. The research as a whole found: Preferential use of TRBV28, TRBJ1-2 and TRBJ2-5 was observed in persistent disease, whereas TRBV20-1 and TRBJ2-1 were favored in newly diagnosed disease. Peripheral blood alone was examined, since thyroid tissue, which constituted the primary lesion, could not be accessed. Patients with persistent disease shared more public clonotypes (fewer than 3,000) than newly diagnosed patients did (more than 900). Compared with newly diagnosed patients, patients with persistent Graves' disease had lower TCR Shannon entropy and fewer highly expanded clones, which suggests clonal expansion. Sequencing and analysis were restricted to the TCR beta chain. The authors noted that the small sample size was a limitation that may lower accuracy.

Taken with the paper, the label for time point translates to: newly diagnosed GD, antithyroid drugs for less than 3 months. For both TCR sequencing and RNA sequencing, RNA was extracted from PBMCs using TRIzol. The diagnosis of Graves' disease was made according to American Thyroid Association guidelines. The patients came from an endocrinology department in Xi'an, China. Each patient gave 9 to 10 milliliters of peripheral blood, collected in an EDTA anticoagulant tube. PBMCs were isolated by Ficoll Paque Plus density gradient separation without further T cell sorting. An Agilent 2100 Bioanalyzer and agarose gel were used to check RNA quality, while a NanoDrop 2000 measured RNA concentration. In addition, the sample was reused for a study of T cells in Graves' hyperthyroidism and ophthalmopathy. The second study also describes: Stable Graves' hyperthyroidism was defined as the absence of progression to ophthalmopathy over 18 months of follow-up. Hyperthyroidism patients were newly diagnosed, with disease duration under 2 months, and aged 18 to 65 years. Patients with uncontrolled infections, other autoimmune diseases, pregnancy or lactation were excluded. Diagnoses were established on the basis of clinical symptoms, serum thyroxine and TRAb, thyroid ultrasound, and orbital computed tomography. For the first round of RT-PCR on the TCR CDR3, the HTBI primer set was used together with the Qiagen OneStep RT-PCR kit. Blood samples also contained most of the expanded thyroid clonotypes (frequency above 0.001), which suggests that blood repertoires may reflect thyroid immune responses. A 13 V-J signature model separated ophthalmopathy from stable hyperthyroidism, with 87.88% sensitivity and 81.08% specificity in cross-validation and 80%/75% in testing. In validation, the model predicted progression to ophthalmopathy with around 71% sensitivity and 72% to 85% specificity, a median of roughly seven months before onset. To identify distinguishing TCR V-J signatures, a discovery cohort of 100 or so patients was used, comprising some 45 with Graves' ophthalmopathy and 57 with stable Graves' hyperthyroidism. Whether ophthalmopathy could be predicted prospectively was tested in an independent validation cohort made up of about 18 hyperthyroidism patients plus 17 patients who later progressed to ophthalmopathy. For training and testing, the roughly 100 patients in the discovery cohort were randomly divided in a 7:3 ratio. In addition, the study compared T-cell repertoires in thyroid tissue and in blood from a handful of Graves' hyperthyroidism patients. After blood sampling, hyperthyroidism patients were treated with methimazole at a starting dose of 30 mg daily, and ophthalmopathy patients were treated with high-dose intravenous methylprednisolone. A second multiplex PCR round built the libraries, followed by size selection and purification. Paired-end sequencing of the libraries was performed with 100 bp reads on an Illumina HiSeq2000. Raw data were processed with SOAPnuke, discarding reads with adapters, uncalled bases, mean Phred below 15, or no exact constant-primer or identifier match. COPE v1.2.5 was used to merge high-quality paired reads, and clonotypes were defined as unique nucleotide sequences. Clonotypes were aligned to IMGT TRBV, TRBD and TRBJ reference segments using MiTCR v1.1. The analysis included only V-J combinations with a frequency above 0.0001, which together covered 98% to 99.2% of the repertoires. A TCS score was defined as the ratio of F50 (clonal expansion) to E x V (chaos), with BLOSUM62-based TCRdist applied between CDR3 peptides within each V-J. Welch's t-statistics and random forest reduced fewer than 600 V-J features to roughly 13, which were used in a naive Bayes classifier (R e1071). Sample size was not statistically predetermined, and investigators were not blinded to group allocation. TCR Vbeta CDR3 sequencing of 135 peripheral blood samples (more than 40 ophthalmopathy, approximately 80 hyperthyroidism and roughly 17 progressor patients) is reported in the paper.

The V and J segments used are TRBV27 and TRBJ2-5; no D gene call is confident. This TCR was recovered from a middle-aged woman with Graves disease. Donor details come from another sample of the same person, matched by shared clones. This sample comprised peripheral blood mononuclear cells (PBMCs), obtained at new diagnosis, from a patient treated with antithyroid drugs. The DNA sequence reads TGTGCCAGCAGCCCCCGGAATAAAGAGACCCAGTACTTC. Its protein is CASSPRNKETQYF.